The next 16 T cell receptor beta chains were all read from a single sample in a study of T cell repertoires in cytomegalovirus infection. TCRdb reanalysed the reads using MiXCR and keeps one entry per CDR3 protein. The table lists roughly 80,000 distinct CDR3 sequences, 20% to 30% of them singletons, with 50% in the top ten. These receptors have no known antigen. The starting material was CD8+ T cells from cultured PBMCs, obtained from culture after CMV antigen stimulation. The receptors here all came from a human donor in good health (CMV status not recorded). Some clones in this sample may be carry-over from other donors' samples.

This clonotype occurred many times. The chain recombines TRBV7-9 with TRBJ2-1; tentatively, D is TRBD2 (6 bases). CDR3 length equals 16 residues. V was pared by 5 bases and J by 0 bases, with 14 bases between. CDR1 and CDR2 (germline): SEHNR, FQNEAQ (reference sequence). The CDR3 DNA is TGTGCCAGCAGCGGACGGGACGGGAGCTCCTACAATGAGCAGTTCTTC. It specifies CASSGRDGSSYNEQFF.

This clonotype occurred a few times. This chain uses TRBV28 with TRBJ2-5; unclear D gene. Germline values: CDR1 MDHEN, CDR2 SYDVKM. This CDR3 has 11 residues. V was clipped by 7 bases and J by 5 bases, with 8 bases between them. CDR3 in DNA: TGTGCCAGCACCTTACGGGAGACCCAGTACTTC. Protein sequence: CASTLRETQYF. Based on the CDR3 plus reference TRBV28 and TRBJ2-5, the full variable domain is DVKVTQSSRYLVKRTGEKVFLECVQDMDHENMFWYRQDPGLGLRLIYFSYDVKMKEKGDIPEGYSVSREKKERFSLILESASTNQTSMYLCASTLRETQYFGPGTRLLVL.

The chain joins TRBV15 to TRBJ2-5; possibly TRBD1 or TRBD2 for D (5 bases each). V gave up 0 bases and J gave up 5 bases, with 13 bases separating them. The CDR3 extends over 15 amino acids. Germline V gives CDR1 LNHNV, CDR2 YYDKDF (reference sequence). The DNA of the CDR3 is TGTGCCACCAGCAGAGATTCTTGGGGGTGGGAGACCCAGTACTTC. Protein: CATSRDSWGWETQYF.

This chain uses TRBV19 with TRBJ1-3; no definite D call. The CDR3 runs to 12 residues. Germline V lookup: CDR1 LNHDA, CDR2 SQIVND (reference sequence). Trimming shortened V by 5 bases and J by 8 bases, and 10 bases separated the two germline ends. The CDR3 DNA reads TGTGCCAGTAGTCCGACGGTGGACACCATATATTTT. This gives the protein CASSPTVDTIYF.

The rearrangement uses TRBV24-1 and TRBJ2-3; D is possibly TRBD2 (5 bases). The V end lost 8 bases, the J end lost 4 bases, and 9 bases lay between the germline ends. The germline V gene has CDR1 KGHDR and CDR2 SFDVKD. The CDR3 runs 12 residues. CDR3 amino acids: CATTFGADTQYF. The DNA for the CDR3 is TGTGCCACCACATTCGGGGCAGATACGCAGTATTTT.

This clonotype occurred many times. The V call is TRBV12-3 or TRBV12-4, the J call TRBJ2-1; tentatively, D is TRBD2 (5 bases). Between the trimmed V and J ends, which lost 1 base and 4 bases, there was a span of 8 bases. CDR3 length equals 14 residues. The CDR3 nucleotides read TGTGCCAGCAGTTTAGGCAGCGGTTACAATGAGCAGTTCTTC. The encoded protein is CASSLGSGYNEQFF.

This chain joins TRBV7-3 and TRBJ2-1, with 9 bases identical to TRBD2. CDR1 is SGHTA and CDR2 is FQGTGA in the germline V gene. Unmatched junction bases numbered 11, after V lost 3 bases and J lost 8 bases. This CDR3 is built from 16 residues. For the CDR3, the DNA is TGTGCCAGCAGCTTCCGGGTTAGCGGGAGTTTAGATGAGCAGTTCTTC. Translated, it gives CASSFRVSGSLDEQFF.

This chain uses TRBV27 with TRBJ2-1; 11 positions match TRBD2. CDR3 length: 14 amino acids. Trimming removed 5 bases from V and 7 bases from J; junction bases left unmatched: 4. Germline CDR1 is MNHEY and CDR2 is SMNVEV (reference sequence). The CDR3 sequence: CASSIAGGLNEQFF. The CDR3 DNA reads TGTGCCAGCAGTATAGCGGGGGGGCTGAATGAGCAGTTCTTC.

This clonotype was counted only a few times. This chain uses TRBV7-6 with TRBJ2-1; 11 bases are a match to TRBD2. The CDR3 is 18 residues long. Germline lookup yields CDR1 SGHVS and CDR2 FNYEAQ. After removal of 2 bases from V and 5 bases from J, the junction contained 11 bases not matched to a gene. The CDR3 region is CASSLILSLAGGHNEQFF. The CDR3 DNA reads TGTGCCAGCAGCTTAATTCTGTCCTTAGCGGGGGGGCACAATGAGCAGTTCTTC. Full variable domain (rest looked up from reference TRBV7-6 and TRBJ2-1): GAGVSQSPRYKVTKRGQDVALRCDPISGHVSLYWYRQALGQGPEFLTYFNYEAQQDKSGLPNDRFSAERPEGSISTLTIQRTEQRDSAMYRCASSLILSLAGGHNEQFFGPGTRLTVL.

This clonotype was counted only a few times. The chain is built from TRBV18 and TRBJ2-3, with 14 bases identical to TRBD2. Germline CDR1 KGHSH, CDR2 LQKENI. This CDR3 contains 18 residues. The junction had 8 bases not matched to a gene; V was cut back by 3 bases and J by 3 bases. The chain's CDR3 is CASSPGLAGEYLTDTQYF. The CDR3 bases are TGTGCCAGCTCACCGGGACTAGCGGGAGAATATTTGACAGATACGCAGTATTTT.

In its sample, this clonotype was seen a few times. The rearrangement links TRBV7-6 to TRBJ1-4; the D is unclear. The CDR3 totals 13 residues. Trimming took off 7 bases at V and 0 bases at J, with 6 bases between the two ends. Germline CDR1 and CDR2: SGHVS and FNYEAQ. The CDR3 DNA sequence: TGTGCCAGCACAGGACCAACTAATGAAAAACTGTTTTTT. It translates to CASTGPTNEKLFF.

This clonotype came up a few times. This sequence joins TRBV11-3 and TRBJ2-1; 11 bases are shared with TRBD2. The CDR3 loop spans 15 amino acids. CDR1 and CDR2 from the germline V gene are SGHNT and YENEEA. Trimming took 6 bases from V and 3 from J; bases not matched to a gene: 4. CDR3 sequence reads: CASSSGTSGYNEQFF. CDR3 coding DNA: TGTGCCAGCAGTTCCGGGACTAGCGGCTACAATGAGCAGTTCTTC.

The V call is TRBV14, the J call TRBJ2-3; D ambiguous. There are 14 residues in the CDR3. V lost 1 base and J lost 5, with 10 bases in between. CDR1 is SGHDN and CDR2 is FVKESK in the germline V gene. In nucleotides, the CDR3 is TGTGCCAGCAGCCAAGTGGCGGTTATAGATACGCAGTATTTT. Amino acids: CASSQVAVIDTQYF.

Regarding this clonotype: A much larger clonotype is one base distant, so this may be a read error. This rearrangement joins TRBV28 to TRBJ2-2; 7 nucleotides agree with TRBD1. The germline gives CDR1 MDHEN, CDR2 SYDVKM. This CDR3 contains 15 residues. The CDR3 coding sequence is TGTGCCAACAGTGGGGGACAGTCGCTGGCCGGGGAGCTGTTTTTT. Residues: CANSGGQSLAGELFF. The variable domain in full, with the rest retrieved from reference TRBV28 and TRBJ2-2, is DVKVTQSSRYLVKRTGEKVFLECVQDMDHENMFWYRQDPGLGLRLIYFSYDVKMKEKGDIPEGYSVSREKKERFSLILESASTNQTSMYLCANSGGQSLAGELFFGEGSRLTVL.

A few counts support this clonotype. The V gene is TRBV27, the J gene TRBJ1-1; weak D call: TRBD1 (5 bases). This CDR3 has 17 amino acids. Germline V CDR1 and CDR2: MNHEY, SMNVEV (reference sequence). The ends were cut back, 5 bases at V and 1 base at J, with 20 bases in the middle. CDR3 in amino acids: CASSRQRDPESNTEAFF. CDR3 sequence (DNA): TGTGCCAGCAGTCGGCAGCGGGACCCAGAATCGAACACTGAAGCTTTCTTT.

This clonotype was counted between two and nine times. The chain uses TRBV6-2 or TRBV6-3 and TRBJ1-2, with D perhaps TRBD1 (6 bases). CDR1 is MNHEY, CDR2 SVGEGT, per germline. CDR3 length equals 14 residues. Trimming pared 0 bases from V and 4 bases from J, leaving 9 bases between. The chain's CDR3 is CASSYSTGAYGYTF. As DNA, the CDR3 is TGTGCCAGCAGTTACTCGACGGGGGCCTATGGCTACACCTTC.